This TCR beta chain appears in the sequencing data of a study of metastatic and nonmetastatic thyroid tumors. Study-wide background: Samples came from malignant and benign thyroid patients, and repertoires were compared across blood and tumor or nodule tissue.

Original methodology: A distant-metastasis classifier for papillary thyroid cancer was built using CDR3 differences across clinicopathological groups. With MiXCR, TCRdb called clones anew from the PCR reads. The V and J calls and clone size come from TCRdb's table, not from the authors' own analysis. The table records about 20,000 clones, about 34% of them present only once. Each patient came to thyroid surgery without any prior treatment (of any kind). This CDR3 region has 12 residues. CDR1 MNHEY and CDR2 SVGEGT come from the germline V gene. Trimming took off 2 bases at V and 10 bases at J, with 9 bases between the two ends. Study-wide results and limits: As reported, TCR beta diversity in blood and tumor was significantly higher in malignant thyroid tumors than in benign nodules.

About this clone: Its antigen is unidentified.

V usage is TRBV6-2 or TRBV6-3 and J usage is TRBJ2-1; TRBD2 is a possible D gene (6 bases). The receptor was isolated from a male donor with papillary thyroid cancer or a benign thyroid nodule (not recorded which). Some clones in this sample may be carry-over from other donors' samples. Specimen: tumor tissue. CDR3 region: CASSYAAGEQFF. CDR3 sequence (DNA): TGTGCCAGCAGTTACGCAGCGGGCGAGCAGTTCTTC.